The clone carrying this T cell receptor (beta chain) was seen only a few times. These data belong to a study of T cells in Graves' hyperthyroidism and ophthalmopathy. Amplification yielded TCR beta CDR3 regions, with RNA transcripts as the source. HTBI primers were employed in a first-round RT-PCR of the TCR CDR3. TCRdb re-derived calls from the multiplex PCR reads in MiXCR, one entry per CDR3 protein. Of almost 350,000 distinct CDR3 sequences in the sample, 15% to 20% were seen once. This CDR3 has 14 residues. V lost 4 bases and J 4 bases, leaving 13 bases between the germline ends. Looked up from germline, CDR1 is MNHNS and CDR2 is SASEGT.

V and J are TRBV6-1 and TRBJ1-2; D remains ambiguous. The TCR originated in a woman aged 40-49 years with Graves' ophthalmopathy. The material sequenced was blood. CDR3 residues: CASSVREFGYGYTF. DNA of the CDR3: TGTGCCAGCAGTGTCCGGGAGTTCGGCTATGGCTACACCTTC.